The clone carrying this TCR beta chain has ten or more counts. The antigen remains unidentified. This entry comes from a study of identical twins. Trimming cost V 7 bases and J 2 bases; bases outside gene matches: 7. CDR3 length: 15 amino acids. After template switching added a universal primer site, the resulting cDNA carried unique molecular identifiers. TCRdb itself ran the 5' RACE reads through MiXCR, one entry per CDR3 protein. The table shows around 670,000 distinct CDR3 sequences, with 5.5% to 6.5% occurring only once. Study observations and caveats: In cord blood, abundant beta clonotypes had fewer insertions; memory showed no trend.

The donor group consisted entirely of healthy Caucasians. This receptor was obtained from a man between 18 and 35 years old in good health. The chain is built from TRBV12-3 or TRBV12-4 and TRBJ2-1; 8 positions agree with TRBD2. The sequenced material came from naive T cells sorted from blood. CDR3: CASTIGSGTYNEQFF. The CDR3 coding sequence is TGTGCCAGCACCATAGGTAGCGGGACCTACAATGAGCAGTTCTTC.